A selection of T cell receptor beta chains follows, all from one sample in a study of monozygotic twins with inflammatory bowel disease. From its re-call of the 5' RACE reads, TCRdb lists each CDR3 protein once, without DNA. This listing includes approximately 85,000 distinct CDR3 sequences. The sequencing input was blood. The receptor set was obtained from a human donor with ulcerative colitis or Crohn's disease, or a healthy co-twin of an affected twin (not recorded which). Each CDR3 is given with its conserved first and last residue.

>TRBJ2-2|TRBV7-2
CASSLGGQSSGELFF
>TRBJ2-3|TRBV6-4
CASTETPGQGPDTQYF
>TRBJ2-3|TRBV6-5
CASSYSSGARSTDTQYF
>TRBJ1-2|TRBV29-1
CSVDAGQGSGYTF
>TRBJ2-1|TRBV2
CASKQQDNEQFF
>TRBJ2-2|TRBV7-6
CASSLEQGSYTGELFF
>TRBJ2-1|TRBV24-1
CATSDFRGGNEQFF
>TRBJ2-1|TRBV11-2
CASSLKLGEQFF
>TRBJ2-1|TRBV24-1
CATSGGSPNEQFF
>TRBJ2-7|TRBV5-1
CASSSPGSRSEQYF
>TRBJ2-7|TRBV9
CASSVGAGDAYEQYF
>TRBJ1-2|TRBV5-5
CASSRATGTGAGYTF
>TRBJ1-5|TRBV11-1
CASSLTPTLFRGRGNQPQHF
>TRBJ2-1|TRBV29-1
CSVPGQGYNEQFF
>TRBJ1-2|TRBV18
CASSPSQELYGYTF
>TRBJ1-5|TRBV5-8
CASSLAQGTQPQHF
>TRBJ2-1|TRBV5-1
CASSYRVRGNEQFF
>TRBJ1-1|TRBV5-1
CASSLGVTAVSTEAFF
>TRBJ2-1|TRBV20-1
CSARAPASSDEQFF
>TRBJ2-1|TRBV19
CASSIGASGGGPNEQFF
>TRBJ2-3|TRBV2
CASTEVGAVADTQYF
>TRBJ2-7|TRBV19
CASSIALAGDEQYF
>TRBJ1-1|TRBV18
CASSPLQYEAFF
>TRBJ2-6|TRBV4-2
CASSQDAVSGANVLTF
>TRBJ2-3|TRBV15
CATRRARDRAPDTQYF
>TRBJ1-5|TRBV20-1
CSAVQGGDQPQHF
>TRBJ2-1|TRBV20-1
CSARAAGGSSYNEQFF
>TRBJ2-1|TRBV11-2
CASSSFRDSYNEQFF
>TRBJ1-1|TRBV12-2
CASRPGGTGANTEAFF
>TRBJ2-3|TRBV11-2
CASSPTRLAGGPDTQYF
>TRBJ1-3|TRBV10-1
CASSESSWDPGNTIYF
>TRBJ1-3|TRBV29-1
CSVVSSGNTIYF
>TRBJ1-2|TRBV7-8
CASSLATGVRYGYTF
>TRBJ2-3|TRBV6-4
CASSEAQGADTQYF
>TRBJ1-1|TRBV20-1
CSTHRTGVNTEAFF